The clone carrying this TCR beta chain was found once. Its antigen is as yet unknown. V dropped 4 bases and J dropped 3 bases, with 12 bases sitting between them. Germline CDR1 and CDR2: SNHLY and FYNNEI. CDR3 length: 14 amino acids. These data come from a study of the immune and genomic landscape of osteosarcoma. Whole-study results and caveats: No matched normal tissue; external skin and blood data served as benchmarks. A few cases had a single hyperexpanded clone dominating the repertoire, all with fewer than 100 T-cell clonotypes.

Repertoires were generated with immunoSEQ multiplex PCR, while TCRdb's copy carries only in-frame clones and drops some. This sample yields 2,800 or so clones, of which roughly 80% are seen a single time; around 9.8% belongs to the top ten. This sequence joins TRBV2 and TRBJ1-1; D is perhaps TRBD1 (5 bases). The receptor comes from a woman between 18 and 30 years old with osteosarcoma. The sequenced sample consisted of metastatic tumor tissue from the lung. The DNA of the CDR3 is TGTGCCAGCAGTGGGAGGGGACGGGACACTGAAGCTTTCTTT. It specifies CASSGRGRDTEAFF.